These 30 T cell receptor beta chains share one sample of origin, sequenced in a study of response to subunit inactivated influenza vaccine. TCRdb fed the RT-PCR reads into MiXCR, producing one record per CDR3 protein. Of about 520,000 distinct CDR3 sequences listed, 6.5% to 8% are singletons. Here the sequenced sample was PBMCs from blood, taken around 25 months after vaccination. The receptors come from a man between 45 and 75 years old who received an inactivated influenza vaccine.

This clonotype was observed many times. V and J are TRBV5-1 and TRBJ2-7, with 8 bases aligning to TRBD2. The CDR3 extends over 15 amino acids. Trimming took 0 bases from V and 6 from J; bases not matched to a gene: 8. CDR1 and CDR2 from the germline V gene are SGHRS and YFSETQ. CDR3 sequence: CASSLAGTRTSEQYF. CDR3 bases: TGCGCCAGCAGCTTGGCCGGGACTAGGACGAGCGAGCAGTACTTC.

Comments on this clonotype: A much larger clone lies one base from this, so it may be a read error. The V gene is TRBV6-4, the J gene TRBJ1-6; TRBD1 agrees at 7 bases. The length of the CDR3 is 16 residues. The V gene's germline CDR1 is MRHNA and CDR2 SNTAGT. CDR3 nucleotide sequence: TGTGCCAGCGGTGACTCTCGGCAGGGGGATAATTCACCCCTCCACTTT. Translated, it gives CASGDSRQGDNSPLHF.

Ten or more counts support this clonotype. V gene TRBV3-1 combines with J gene TRBJ2-2, with no clear D. Trimming cost V 1 base and J 3 bases, with 9 bases left between them. Germline CDR1 is LGHDT and CDR2 is YNNKEL (reference sequence). The CDR3 contains 15 residues. CDR3 region: CASSQGAPDTGELFF. CDR3 DNA: TGTGCCAGCAGCCAAGGGGCCCCAGACACCGGGGAGCTGTTTTTT.

This clonotype was picked up many times. The genes are TRBV28 and TRBJ1-1; D possibly corresponds to TRBD1 (5 bases). From germline, CDR1 is MDHEN and CDR2 SYDVKM. This CDR3 is built from 11 residues. Trimming stripped 11 bases from V and 5 bases from J, with 12 bases between. CDR3 protein: CASTDLTEAFF. In DNA, the CDR3 is TGTGCCTCGACAGACCTTACTGAAGCTTTCTTT.

This clonotype was observed many times. The chain combines TRBV2 with TRBJ1-1, with D unresolved. Between the trimmed V and J ends, which lost 4 bases and 1 base, there was a span of 7 bases. Germline CDR1 SNHLY, CDR2 FYNNEI. The CDR3 has 13 amino acids. The CDR3 DNA reads as TGTGCCAGCAGTGGCCAGAAGAACACTGAAGCTTTCTTT. Translated, it gives CASSGQKNTEAFF.

This clonotype has a handful of counts. The rearrangement joins TRBV15 to TRBJ1-2; 7 positions agree with TRBD1. The CDR3 spans 16 residues. V was clipped by 5 bases and J by 4 bases; unmatched bases: 13. Germline CDR1 reads LNHNV; CDR2 reads YYDKDF (reference sequence). CDR3 loop: CATSELGQSTIYGYTF. In DNA, the CDR3 is TGTGCCACCAGCGAACTGGGACAGAGTACAATCTATGGCTACACCTTC.

This chain connects TRBV12-3 or TRBV12-4 to TRBJ2-2, with unresolved D. V lost 4 bases, J lost 5 bases, and 14 bases lay in between. This CDR3 region has 15 residues. CDR3 protein: CASSWAGLRTGELFF. CDR3 sequence (DNA): TGTGCCAGCAGTTGGGCAGGTTTGCGGACCGGGGAGCTGTTTTTT.

The sample holds a few counts of this clonotype. The chain links TRBV7-9 to TRBJ2-1; the D is unclear. Trimming cost V 0 bases and J 9 bases, with 12 bases left between them. Germline CDR1 SEHNR, CDR2 FQNEAQ (reference sequence). The CDR3 length is 14 residues. The CDR3 sequence is CASSLAVVVGEQFF. For the CDR3, the DNA is TGTGCCAGCAGCTTAGCTGTGGTGGTCGGTGAGCAGTTCTTC.

The chain is built from TRBV12-3 or TRBV12-4 and TRBJ2-1; 9 bases line up with TRBD2. With V trimmed by 7 bases and J by 3 bases, 4 bases remained unmatched. This CDR3 has 14 amino acids. CDR3 coding DNA: TGTGCCAGCACCATTAGCGGGAGCTACAATGAGCAGTTCTTC. Protein sequence: CASTISGSYNEQFF.

The chain links TRBV7-2 to TRBJ1-2, with TRBD1 matching over 10 bases. V lost 5 bases and J lost 2; bases outside the gene matches: 11. CDR1 and CDR2 from the germline V gene are SGHTA and FQGNSA. The CDR3 has 17 amino acids. CDR3 sequence (DNA): TGTGCCAGCAGCCCCTATATGACAGGGGGCAACAACTATGGCTACACCTTC. It codes for CASSPYMTGGNNYGYTF.

This rearrangement joins TRBV28 to TRBJ2-1; D is possibly TRBD1 or TRBD2 (5 bases each). The CDR3 contains 14 residues. The ends were cut back, 7 bases at V and 7 bases at J, with 17 bases in the middle. Germline values: CDR1 MDHEN, CDR2 SYDVKM. This chain's CDR3 is CASTGHLWGNEQFF. The DNA for the CDR3 is TGTGCCAGCACCGGACACCTTTGGGGGAATGAGCAGTTCTTC.

This clonotype was seen repeatedly, ten times or more. The chain carries TRBV5-1 and TRBJ2-3, with TRBD2 matching over 7 bases. Germline V gene data show CDR1 as SGHRS and CDR2 as YFSETQ. The CDR3 covers 16 residues. After removal of 4 bases from V and 3 bases from J, the junction contained 11 bases not matched to a gene. CDR3 sequence (DNA): TGCGCCAGCAGCCCGCGGGGAGCGGGGAGTACAGATACGCAGTATTTT. It yields the protein CASSPRGAGSTDTQYF. Looking up the rest from reference TRBV5-1 and TRBJ2-3 gives the full variable domain: KAGVTQTPRYLIKTRGQQVTLSCSPISGHRSVSWYQQTPGQGLQFLFEYFSETQRNKGNFPGRFSGRQFSNSRSEMNVSTLELGDSALYLCASSPRGAGSTDTQYFGPGTRLTVL.

This chain uses TRBV7-2 with TRBJ2-7, with unresolved D. V was clipped by 1 base and J by 3 bases, with 4 bases between them. In germline, CDR1 is SGHTA, CDR2 FQGNSA. The CDR3 length is 12 residues. The CDR3 is CASSLEYYEQYF. The CDR3, as DNA: TGTGCCAGCAGCTTAGAGTACTACGAGCAGTACTTC.

Ten or more counts support this clonotype. The chain uses TRBV5-5 and TRBJ2-1; the D gene is possibly TRBD2 (5 bases). The CDR3 is 14 amino acids. Germline lookup yields CDR1 SGHKS and CDR2 YYEKEE (reference sequence). Trimming removed 4 bases at V and 3 bases at J, with 11 bases between. CDR3 loop: CASSPAENYNEQFF. The CDR3 coding sequence is TGTGCCAGCAGCCCAGCGGAAAACTACAATGAGCAGTTCTTC.

This clonotype has at least ten counts. The chain couples TRBV12-3 or TRBV12-4 to TRBJ2-3; D is perhaps TRBD2 (5 bases). This CDR3 region has 16 residues. V was trimmed by 1 base and J by 3 bases, leaving 14 bases between them. CDR3 sequence: CASSLGGSPETDTQYF. The DNA of the CDR3 is TGTGCCAGCAGTTTAGGAGGGTCTCCCGAAACAGATACGCAGTATTTT.

The chain recombines TRBV3-1 with TRBJ2-2; tentatively, D is TRBD2 (5 bases). The CDR3 has 16 residues. V was trimmed by 0 bases and J by 7 bases, leaving 15 bases between them. CDR1 is LGHDT and CDR2 is YNNKEL in the germline V gene (reference sequence). The CDR3 is CASSQDEASNGGELFF. The DNA of the CDR3 is TGTGCCAGCAGCCAAGATGAGGCTAGCAATGGCGGGGAGCTGTTTTTT.

The sample holds a few counts of this clonotype. The chain joins TRBV12-3 or TRBV12-4 to TRBJ2-5; 10 nucleotides align to TRBD1. This CDR3 has 14 residues. Trimming removed 4 bases from V and 7 bases from J; junction bases left unmatched: 6. In DNA, the CDR3 is TGTGCCAGCAGTTCGGGACAGGGGTTTGGGACCCAGTACTTC. Translated: CASSSGQGFGTQYF.

A few counts support this clonotype. This chain links TRBV12-3 or TRBV12-4 with TRBJ1-6; D possibly corresponds to TRBD1 (6 bases). V was clipped by 6 bases and J by 10 bases, with 13 bases between them. The CDR3 is 13 amino acids. The DNA for the CDR3 is TGTGCCAGCAGCTCCTCTAGGGGGTCACCCCTCCACTTT. Amino acid sequence: CASSSSRGSPLHF.

This clonotype was seen a few times. The chain is built from TRBV30 and TRBJ2-7; 11 bases agree with TRBD2. The CDR3 has 18 residues. CDR1 GTSNPN and CDR2 SVGIG come from the germline V gene (reference sequence). The junction had 17 bases not matched to a gene; V was cut back by 0 bases and J by 7 bases. The CDR3 loop is CAWSVVLGYTSGRVEQYF. CDR3 nucleotides: TGTGCCTGGAGTGTAGTTTTGGGTTATACTAGCGGGAGAGTTGAGCAGTACTTC.

This clonotype was recorded at least ten times. The CDR3 DNA reads TGCAGCGCCGCGTGGGACAAGTACAATGAGCAGTTCTTC. It is translated as CSAAWDKYNEQFF. The chain recombines TRBV29-1 with TRBJ2-1, with a possible D match to TRBD1 (6 bases). CDR1 and CDR2 from the germline V gene are SQVTM and ANQGSEA. The germline V and J ends were trimmed by 7 bases and 4 bases, with 14 bases remaining between them. The CDR3 has 13 residues.

This clonotype has just a few counts. The chain employs TRBV11-2 and TRBJ2-4, with D possibly being TRBD1 (5 bases). The CDR3 sequence is 15 residues long. Germline CDR1 is SGHAT and CDR2 is FQNNGV. V was trimmed by 1 base and J by 0 bases, leaving 7 bases between them. The chain's CDR3 is CASSLGQIAKNIQYF. CDR3 sequence (DNA): TGTGCCAGCAGCTTAGGACAGATAGCCAAAAACATTCAGTACTTC.

In this sample, this clonotype turned up many times. The chain employs TRBV18 and TRBJ2-1; 12 bases align to TRBD2. The germline gives CDR1 KGHSH, CDR2 LQKENI. The CDR3 loop spans 17 amino acids. V was clipped by 0 bases and J by 9 bases; unmatched bases: 9. CDR3 bases: TGTGCCAGCTCACCACCGTCTAGCGGGAGGGGTTCGGGTGAGCAGTTCTTC. It is translated as CASSPPSSGRGSGEQFF. The full variable domain, in which reference TRBV18 and TRBJ2-1 provide the parts outside the CDR3, is NAGVMQNPRHLVRRRGQEARLRCSPMKGHSHVYWYRQLPEEGLKFMVYLQKENIIDESGMPKERFSAEFPKEGPSILRIQQVVRGDSAAYFCASSPPSSGRGSGEQFFGPGTRLTVL.

This clonotype was recorded at least ten times. This chain links TRBV28 with TRBJ2-4; 8 positions match TRBD2. The V segment lost 10 bases and the J segment 0 bases; nucleotides outside the gene matches: 14. CDR3 length: 17 residues. Germline CDR1 is MDHEN and CDR2 is SYDVKM. The CDR3 region has the DNA TGTGCCACCACTAAGCGGGAGTACGGAAAAGCCAAAAACATTCAGTACTTC. Translating it yields CATTKREYGKAKNIQYF.

The V call is TRBV18, the J call TRBJ2-3; D call uncertain. The CDR3 length is 15 residues. Germline-derived CDR1 and CDR2 are KGHSH and LQKENI. V was cut by 3 bases and J by 6 bases, with 16 bases left in between. This CDR3 reads CASSPAAEVPDTQYF. Here the CDR3 DNA reads TGTGCCAGCTCACCTGCTGCAGAGGTACCGGATACGCAGTATTTT.

The sample holds a few counts of this clonotype. CDR3 in amino acids: CASRQTRGGLRRLQETQYF. The CDR3 bases are TGTGCCAGCAGGCAAACCAGGGGAGGACTCAGACGACTGCAAGAGACCCAGTACTTC. This chain connects TRBV6-2 or TRBV6-3 to TRBJ2-5, with D tentatively TRBD1 or TRBD2 (6 bases each). With 6 bases removed from V and 2 bases from J, the gap between germline ends came to 28 bases. The CDR3 contains 19 residues. The germline V gene encodes CDR1 MNHEY and CDR2 SVGEGT.

The table lists this clonotype with a few counts. This chain connects TRBV12-3 or TRBV12-4 to TRBJ2-2; 7 nucleotides line up with TRBD1. The CDR3 is made up of 15 amino acids. Germline trimming cut 4 bases from V and 2 bases from J; bases unmatched to any gene: 4. The CDR3 nucleotides are TGTGCCAGCAGTTCACAGGGGCGAAACACCGGGGAGCTGTTTTTT. Translated, it gives CASSSQGRNTGELFF.

The chain joins TRBV7-2 to TRBJ2-3; 7 positions match TRBD1. The germline gives CDR1 SGHTA, CDR2 FQGNSA. The CDR3 loop spans 14 amino acids. Trimming took 4 bases from V and 3 from J; bases not matched to a gene: 4. The CDR3 nucleotides are TGTGCCAGCAGCTCCCAGGGACAGACAGATACGCAGTATTTT. It is translated as CASSSQGQTDTQYF.

This clonotype has at least ten counts. This CDR3 is CASRTYNEQFF. The CDR3 nucleotides are TGTGCCAGCAGGACTTACAATGAGCAGTTCTTC. The genes are TRBV6-6 and TRBJ2-1; D ambiguous. CDR3 length: 11 residues. CDR1 is MNHNY, CDR2 SVGAGI, per germline (reference sequence). Trimming shortened V by 6 bases and J by 4 bases, and 4 bases separated the two germline ends.

In this sample, this clonotype turned up a few times. V and J are TRBV6-2 or TRBV6-3 and TRBJ2-7; D remains ambiguous. The length of the CDR3 is 13 residues. CDR1 MNHEY and CDR2 SVGEGT come from the germline V gene. The V gene lost 8 bases and the J gene lost 2 bases, with 13 bases spanning the gap. CDR3 coding DNA: TGTGCCAGCCTCAGGACGTACCCCTACGAGCAGTACTTC. The encoded protein is CASLRTYPYEQYF.

This clonotype was seen a few times. The genes are TRBV7-2 and TRBJ2-6, with no clear D. This CDR3 is 14 amino acids long. Germline V gene lookup returns CDR1 SGHTA and CDR2 FQGNSA. V dropped 1 base and J dropped 5 bases, with 6 bases sitting between them. CDR3 loop: CASSLDAWANVLTF. Written as DNA, the CDR3 is TGTGCCAGCAGCTTAGACGCATGGGCCAACGTCCTGACTTTC.